This TCR beta chain was sequenced in a study of Graves' ophthalmopathy and Graves' hyperthyroidism. Study summary: The authors collected peripheral blood at initial diagnosis, before any treatment. Findings and caveats of the study: Ophthalmopathy progression was predicted with 55% to 71% sensitivity and approximately 72% specificity.

This clonotype was counted ten times or more. Its target is unknown. Germline CDR1 and CDR2: LGHNA and YSLEER. V dropped 1 base and J dropped 9; count of bases not matched to a gene: 12. The CDR3 has 15 amino acids. Other autoimmune disease, uncontrolled infection, pregnancy and lactation led to exclusion. Patients were diagnosed from clinical symptoms, serum thyroxine, TRAb, thyroid ultrasound and orbital computed tomography. Amplification from RNA transcripts yielded the TCR beta CDR3 regions. HTBI primers were used in a first-round RT-PCR, which preceded a second-round multiplex PCR. Each CDR3 protein gets one entry after TCRdb re-called the multiplex PCR reads with MiXCR. The data hold fewer than 400,000 distinct CDR3 sequences, with approximately 16% observed a single time.

The sample taken for sequencing was peripheral blood. The clonotype comes from a woman aged 18-29 years with Graves' ophthalmopathy. The chain is built from TRBV4-3 and TRBJ2-7; 7 bases map to TRBD2. Written as DNA, the CDR3 is TGCGCCAGCAGCCAAGTTTCACTAGCGAGAACGGGGCAGTACTTC. This encodes CASSQVSLARTGQYF.